The subject of this entry is one T cell receptor beta chain. The data originate from a study of cytomegalovirus exposure and HLA in healthy donors. The study ran its PCR with 60 Vbeta and 13 Jbeta primers. Repertoires were generated with immunoSEQ multiplex PCR, while TCRdb's copy carries only in-frame clones and drops some. The sample carries around 65,000 clones, around 73% recorded once. This CDR3 is built from 13 residues. Germline loops: CDR1 LNHDA, CDR2 SQIVND (reference sequence). The V end lost 5 bases, the J end lost 1 base, and 9 bases lay between the germline ends. The sequenced sample was PBMCs. The chain has TRBV19 and TRBJ2-7, with a possible D match to TRBD1 (6 bases). The TCR originated in a girl between 5 and 17 years old in good health and CMV-seropositive. The chain's CDR3 is CASSLDSSYEQYF. CDR3 bases: TGTGCCAGTAGTTTGGACAGTTCCTACGAGCAGTACTTC.